This entry lists 20 T cell receptor beta chains sequenced from one sample in a study of regulatory T cells in long-lasting Graves disease. Time point of the sample: newly diagnosed GD, antithyroid drugs for less than 3 months. The TCR library was prepared using RNA isolated from PBMCs. Construction of TCR beta libraries relied on iRepertoire HTBI primers and on Arm-PCR targeting CDR3 regions. TCRdb redid the calling of the multiplex PCR reads with MiXCR, one entry per CDR3 protein. Of a few hundred thousand distinct CDR3 sequences detected, about a sixth appear once; the ten largest clones hold about a quarter. The data also belong to a second study, concerning T cells in Graves' hyperthyroidism and ophthalmopathy.

Sequencing used peripheral blood mononuclear cells (PBMCs), obtained at new diagnosis, from a patient treated with antithyroid drugs. These receptor sequences come from a young woman with Graves disease.

This rearrangement joins TRBV5-1 to TRBJ2-1, with D possibly being TRBD1 or TRBD2 (5 bases each). Germline CDR1 reads SGHRS; CDR2 reads YFSETQ. The CDR3 runs to 16 residues. The V gene lost 1 base and the J gene lost 7 bases, with 18 bases spanning the gap. The chain's CDR3 is CASSLSGPPSGNEQFF. CDR3 sequence (DNA): TGCGCCAGCAGCTTGTCGGGACCCCCCAGTGGAAATGAGCAGTTCTTC.

This clonotype has more than one count but fewer than ten. Compared with germline, one end of the junction differs, possibly owing to a read error. The chain employs TRBV7-9 and TRBJ2-5; 10 bases are a match to TRBD1. Germline CDR1 reads SEHNR; CDR2 reads FQNEAQ (reference sequence). The CDR3 has 15 residues. CDR3 DNA: TGTGCCAGCAGCTTAGCGACAGGGGGCCAAGAGACCCAGTGCTTC. The encoded protein is CASSLATGGQETQCF.

This clonotype was counted ten times or more. V usage is TRBV7-8 and J usage is TRBJ1-1, with D unclear. Trimming took 1 base from V and 1 from J, leaving 10 bases between them. Germline values: CDR1 SGHVS, CDR2 FQNEAQ. This CDR3 region has 15 residues. CDR3 DNA: TGTGCCAGCAGCTTAGTAAGGAACCCGAACACTGAAGCTTTCTTT. Translation gives CASSLVRNPNTEAFF.

This clonotype has at least ten counts. The chain uses TRBV2 and TRBJ2-5; tentative D call: TRBD1 (6 bases). The CDR3 has 13 amino acids. The V gene's germline CDR1 is SNHLY and CDR2 FYNNEI. Trimming removed 6 bases at V and 4 bases at J, with 12 bases between. CDR3 amino acids: CASRDSLGETQYF. Written as DNA, the CDR3 is TGTGCCAGCAGGGACAGCTTAGGAGAGACCCAGTACTTC.

This clonotype was recorded many times. One end of the junction does not line up with germline, which may come from a read error. The rearrangement joins TRBV28 to TRBJ2-3; 8 bases align to TRBD1. Germline V gene lookup returns CDR1 MDHEN and CDR2 SYDVKM. The CDR3 consists of 14 residues. CDR3 DNA: TGTGCCAGCAATTTACAGGGGGACACAGATACGCAGTATTTT. Protein: CASNLQGDTDTQYF. Complete variable domain (other parts from reference TRBV28 and TRBJ2-3): DVKVTQSSRYLVKRTGEKVFLECVQDMDHENMFWYRQDPGLGLRLIYFSYDVKMKEKGDIPEGYSVSREKKERFSLILESASTNQTSMYLCASNLQGDTDTQYFGPGTRLTVL.

The CDR3 DNA reads TGTGCCAGCAGCCTCGGGACTAGCCGCAATGAGCAGTTCTTC. Translating gives CASSLGTSRNEQFF. The chain has TRBV4-2 and TRBJ2-1; TRBD2 matches 9 bases. This CDR3 has 14 amino acids. With 4 bases clipped from V and 6 bases from J, the junction kept 4 bases outside the gene matches. CDR1 is LGHNA, CDR2 YNFKEQ, per germline.

This clonotype came up a few times. J is TRBJ1-2 and V is TRBV29-1; D unclear. The CDR3 has 12 amino acids. Trimming left V 1 base short and J 3 bases short, with 6 bases between. Per germline, CDR1 SQVTM and CDR2 ANQGSEA. The CDR3 region has the DNA TGCAGCGTTGAAGTGCGGGACTATGGCTACACCTTC. Its translation is CSVEVRDYGYTF. Full variable domain (outside the CDR3, taken from reference TRBV29-1 and TRBJ1-2): SAVISQKPSRDICQRGTSLTIQCQVDSQVTMMFWYRQQPGQSLTLIATANQGSEATYESGFVIDKFPISRPNLTFSTLTVSNMSPEDSSIYLCSVEVRDYGYTFGSGTRLTVV.

This clonotype has just a few counts. The CDR3 DNA is TGCAGCGTTAATCCCCGGGACATACGAGGGGGGACCCAGTACTTC. This gives the protein CSVNPRDIRGGTQYF. The V call is TRBV29-1, the J call TRBJ2-5, with D possibly matching TRBD1 (6 bases). With 5 bases removed from V and 7 bases from J, the gap between germline ends came to 23 bases. CDR3 length: 15 amino acids. CDR1 and CDR2 (germline): SQVTM, ANQGSEA.

The J gene is TRBJ1-5, the V gene TRBV3-1, with TRBD1 matching 7 bases. V lost 0 bases to trimming and J lost 5 bases; unmatched junction nucleotides: 7. The CDR3 extends over 16 amino acids. Germline V gene data show CDR1 as LGHDT and CDR2 as YNNKEL (reference sequence). CDR3 nucleotide sequence: TGTGCCAGCAGCCAAGATCAGGGAGGGGGCGATCAGCCCCAGCATTTT. Its protein product is CASSQDQGGGDQPQHF.

The chain uses TRBV18 and TRBJ2-7; 13 bases are a match to TRBD2. CDR1 KGHSH and CDR2 LQKENI come from the germline V gene. This CDR3 is built from 16 residues. V shed 5 bases, J shed 4 bases, and the junction held 8 bases outside the gene matches. The CDR3 is CASSDGLAGAGYEQYF. For the CDR3, the DNA is TGTGCCAGCTCAGACGGACTAGCGGGAGCCGGGTACGAGCAGTACTTC.

This clonotype has only a few counts. The chain employs TRBV19 and TRBJ2-5; D possibly corresponds to TRBD1 (6 bases). Germline V gives CDR1 LNHDA, CDR2 SQIVND (reference sequence). The CDR3 sequence is 16 residues long. Trimming cost V 3 bases and J 3 bases, with 17 bases left between them. The chain's CDR3 is CASSIWNRAGEETQYF. The CDR3 nucleotides are TGTGCCAGTAGTATTTGGAACAGGGCGGGTGAAGAGACCCAGTACTTC.

This clonotype appeared a few times. This chain connects TRBV18 to TRBJ1-4; the D gene is possibly TRBD1 (6 bases). The CDR3 is made up of 13 amino acids. CDR1 is KGHSH, CDR2 LQKENI, per germline. The V end lost 5 bases, the J end lost 8 bases, and 12 bases lay between the germline ends. The CDR3 spells CASSSTGDEKLFF. The CDR3 coding sequence is TGTGCCAGCTCATCGACAGGAGACGAAAAACTGTTTTTT.

Many counts were recorded for this clonotype. The chain uses TRBV11-3 and TRBJ2-1; 11 bases line up with TRBD2. This CDR3 region has 15 residues. Germline V gene sequence: CDR1 SGHNT, CDR2 YENEEA. The V and J ends lost 4 bases and 7 bases, in that order; junction bases with no gene match: 6. The CDR3 nucleotides are TGTGCCAGCAGCTCCGTAGCGGGAGGGACGAATGAGCAGTTCTTC. This sequence encodes CASSSVAGGTNEQFF.

This clonotype was seen repeatedly, ten times or more. The genes are TRBV28 and TRBJ2-1, with 7 bases fitting TRBD2. CDR1 is MDHEN, CDR2 SYDVKM, per germline. Trimming took 2 bases from V and 8 from J; bases not matched to a gene: 9. The CDR3 has 15 amino acids. CDR3 DNA sequence: TGTGCCAGCAGTTTACTTGGCGGGAGTCTCTATGAGCAGTTCTTC. It codes for CASSLLGGSLYEQFF.

This rearrangement joins TRBV4-1 to TRBJ2-7; 9 bases agree with TRBD1. In germline, CDR1 is MGHRA, CDR2 YSYEKL. The trim removed 0 bases at V and 3 bases at J, leaving 12 bases unmatched. CDR3 length: 18 amino acids. The DNA of the CDR3 is TGCGCCAGCAGCCAAGATAAACGCGCCGGGACAGGGAACTACGAGCAGTACTTC. It yields the protein CASSQDKRAGTGNYEQYF.

This clonotype occurred many times. The chain joins TRBV11-1 to TRBJ2-7; TRBD2 aligns across 10 bases. Trimming took 5 bases from V and 7 from J; bases not matched to a gene: 8. The CDR3 totals 14 residues. Per the germline V gene, CDR1 is SGHAT and CDR2 is FQDESV (reference sequence). The chain's CDR3 is CASSKAGGGYEQYF. In DNA, the CDR3 is TGTGCCAGCAGCAAAGCGGGAGGGGGGTATGAGCAGTACTTC. Full variable domain (missing parts from reference TRBV11-1 and TRBJ2-7): EAEVAQSPRYKITEKSQAVAFWCDPISGHATLYWYRQILGQGPELLVQFQDESVVDDSQLPKDRFSAERLKGVDSTLKIQPAELGDSAMYLCASSKAGGGYEQYFGPGTRLTVT.

This clonotype was seen repeatedly, ten times or more. V and J are TRBV5-1 and TRBJ1-1, with a tentative D call TRBD1 (6 bases). CDR1 and CDR2 from the germline V gene are SGHRS and YFSETQ. The CDR3 is made up of 15 amino acids. Trimming left V 4 bases short and J 1 base short, with 14 bases between. CDR3 protein: CASSRGSGANTEAFF. In DNA form, the CDR3 reads TGCGCCAGCAGCAGGGGGTCGGGGGCGAACACTGAAGCTTTCTTT.

This clonotype was counted at least ten times. This sequence joins TRBV2 and TRBJ2-7, with 11 bases fitting TRBD2. The germline CDR1 and CDR2 sequences are SNHLY and FYNNEI. The V gene end was trimmed by 6 bases and the J gene end by 6 bases; junction bases not matched to a gene: 7. This CDR3 has 14 amino acids. The CDR3 spells CASRLAGERFEQYF. CDR3 bases: TGTGCCAGCAGACTAGCGGGAGAGCGGTTCGAGCAGTACTTC.

The chain is built from TRBV20-1 and TRBJ2-1; TRBD2 aligns across 8 bases. With 3 bases clipped from V and 7 bases from J, the junction kept 8 bases outside the gene matches. The CDR3 sequence is 14 residues long. CDR1 and CDR2 from the germline V gene are DFQATT and SNEGSKA (reference sequence). Here the CDR3 DNA reads TGCAGTGCTAGCGACGGGACTAGTATAAATGAGCAGTTCTTC. Amino acids: CSASDGTSINEQFF.

There are many counts of this clonotype. This chain joins TRBV12-3 or TRBV12-4 and TRBJ2-3, with 11 bases that match TRBD2. The length of the CDR3 is 17 residues. The V gene end was trimmed by 5 bases and the J gene end by 1 base; junction bases not matched to a gene: 8. The CDR3 loop reads CASSVPSGGFGTDTQYF. DNA for the CDR3: TGTGCCAGCAGTGTACCTAGCGGGGGGTTCGGCACAGATACGCAGTATTTT.